This entry is about one TCR beta chain. The primer mix had 60 Vbeta and 13 Jbeta primers. The protocol was immunoSEQ multiplex PCR, while the TCRdb copy is restricted to in-frame clones and leaves out a portion. The table includes approximately 180,000 clones, about four fifths detected once. This sample is part of a study of cytomegalovirus exposure and HLA in healthy donors. The CDR3 sequence is 16 residues long. Germline V CDR1 and CDR2: LNHDA, SQIVND (reference sequence). Trimming pared 6 bases from V and 9 bases from J, leaving 24 bases between. The chain carries TRBV19 and TRBJ1-5; possible D gene TRBD1, 6 bases. This TCR was recovered from a woman between 18 and 29 years old in good health and CMV-seronegative. The sequencing sample was made of PBMCs. CDR3 DNA sequence: TGTGCCAGTAGCTCCAGATCTCCGGGACAAGAGGGGCCCCAGCATTTT. Translated, it gives CASSSRSPGQEGPQHF. Filled out from reference TRBV19 and TRBJ1-5, the complete variable domain reads DGGITQSPKYLFRKEGQNVTLSCEQNLNHDAMYWYRQDPGQGLRLIYYSQIVNDFQKGDIAEGYSVSREKKESFPLTVTSAQKNPTAFYLCASSSRSPGQEGPQHFGDGTRLSIL.